Presented here are 25 T cell receptor beta chains from one specimen sequenced in a study of CD8+ T cells in alopecia areata listed by TCRdb under 2018. Taken with the paper, the label for time point translates to: less than 25 weeks on oral tofacitinib. The treatment or condition label corresponds to: oral pan-JAK inhibitor, 5-10 mg twice daily. The protocol used for the library was the immunoSEQ multiplex PCR assay. To provide template for TCR sequencing, every sample had RNA extracted and reverse transcribed into cDNA. Here the immuneACCESS table is served through TCRdb, limited to in-frame sequences with V and J called. Missing clones are a known gap in these copies; in checked studies unresolved V genes cover under half, and the rest lacks a known reason. This sample is represented by over 70,000 clones; around 66% of them were singletons. Clones ranked in the top ten supply about a quarter of the sample.

The sequenced sample was CD8+ T cells sorted from blood, obtained at week 24, from a patient treated with tofacitinib. The source of these receptors is a human donor with alopecia areata.

This chain joins TRBV5-1 and TRBJ2-1; 10 nucleotides line up with TRBD2. Germline assignment: CDR1 SGHRS and CDR2 YFSETQ. The CDR3 is 13 residues long. V was pared by 5 bases and J by 10 bases, with 6 bases of the junction left unmatched. CDR3 in DNA: TGCGCCAGCAGGCTAGCGGGAGCGGGCGAGCAGTTCTTC. Protein sequence: CASRLAGAGEQFF.

The V call is TRBV28, the J call TRBJ2-3, with TRBD2 identical over 7 bases. Germline-derived CDR1 and CDR2 are MDHEN and SYDVKM. V lost 2 bases to trimming and J lost 0 bases; unmatched junction nucleotides: 8. The CDR3 is 17 amino acids. CDR3 region: CASSLPPTSASTDTQYF. The CDR3, as DNA: TGTGCCAGCAGTTTACCCCCCACTAGCGCAAGCACAGATACGCAGTATTTT.

The gene calls are TRBV2 and TRBJ1-2; D not certain. Germline lookup yields CDR1 SNHLY and CDR2 FYNNEI. Between the trimmed V and J ends, which lost 0 bases and 6 bases, there was a span of 14 bases. The CDR3 covers 15 residues. CDR3: CASSEAILTPNGYTF. The CDR3 DNA reads TGTGCCAGCAGTGAAGCCATTCTCACTCCTAATGGCTACACCTTC. Filled out from reference TRBV2 and TRBJ1-2, the complete variable domain reads EPEVTQTPSHQVTQMGQEVILRCVPISNHLYFYWYRQILGQKVEFLVSFYNNEISEKSEIFDDQFSVERPDGSNFTLKIRSTKLEDSAMYFCASSEAILTPNGYTFGSGTRLTVV.

This chain uses TRBV4-1 with TRBJ2-7; 8 bases map to TRBD2. Losses at the gene ends were 1 base for V and 3 bases for J; bases not matched to a gene: 5. The germline V gene has CDR1 MGHRA and CDR2 YSYEKL. The CDR3 has 15 amino acids. CDR3 DNA sequence: TGCGCCAGCAGCCAAGGTCTCGGGGGGGGCTACGAGCAGTACTTC. The encoded protein is CASSQGLGGGYEQYF.

V is TRBV5-1 and J is TRBJ2-1; tentatively, D is TRBD1 (5 bases). CDR1 is SGHRS, CDR2 YFSETQ, per germline. The V gene lost 1 base and the J gene lost 2 bases, with 16 bases spanning the gap. This CDR3 has 17 residues. CDR3 protein: CASSLFINRITYNEQFF. The CDR3 region has the DNA TGCGCCAGCAGCTTGTTTATCAACAGGATAACCTACAATGAGCAGTTCTTC.

The chain has TRBV9 and TRBJ1-2; no clear D. Germline loops: CDR1 SGDLS, CDR2 YYNGEE. Trimming removed 1 base at V and 8 bases at J, with 9 bases between. The CDR3 sequence is 12 residues long. The chain's CDR3 is CASSVTTSGYTF. CDR3 DNA sequence: TGTGCCAGCAGCGTAACGACGAGCGGCTACACCTTC.

This chain connects TRBV27 to TRBJ2-7; TRBD1 matches at 9 bases. This CDR3 spans 14 amino acids. Looked up from germline, CDR1 is MNHEY and CDR2 is SMNVEV (reference sequence). V was pared by 2 bases and J by 4 bases, with 3 bases of the junction left unmatched. As DNA, the CDR3 is TGTGCCAGCAGTTTACGGGACAGGGAATACGAGCAGTACTTC. Its translation: CASSLRDREYEQYF.

This sequence joins TRBV13 and TRBJ2-5, with a tentative D call TRBD1 (6 bases). The CDR3 totals 14 residues. The V end lost 5 bases, the J end lost 1 base, and 11 bases lay between the germline ends. In germline, CDR1 is PRHDT, CDR2 FYEKMQ (reference sequence). The CDR3 DNA is TGTGCCAGCAGCGTGACAGGATCCCAAGAGACCCAGTACTTC. Translating gives CASSVTGSQETQYF.

CDR3 DNA: TGTGCCAGCAGCTCTACCGGGACTAGCGGTGAGACCCAGTACTTC. It translates to CASSSTGTSGETQYF. This chain joins TRBV7-9 and TRBJ2-5, with 11 bases that match TRBD2. The CDR3 runs 15 residues. Germline CDR1 reads SEHNR; CDR2 reads FQNEAQ (reference sequence). The ends lost 4 bases at V and 5 bases at J; junction bases unmatched: 6.

The rearrangement links TRBV5-4 to TRBJ2-5; TRBD1 agrees at 9 bases. The CDR3 has 15 residues. CDR1 is SGHNT, CDR2 YYREEE, per germline (reference sequence). V shed 4 bases, J shed 2 bases, and the junction held 6 bases outside the gene matches. This chain's CDR3 is CASSASTGGQETQYF. In DNA form, the CDR3 reads TGTGCCAGCAGCGCGTCGACAGGGGGGCAAGAGACCCAGTACTTC.

Remarks on this clone: Sequence at one end of the junction differs from germline and may be a read error. The chain employs TRBV5-5 and TRBJ1-1; 10 nucleotides line up with TRBD1. The CDR3 loop spans 16 amino acids. Germline loops: CDR1 SGHKS, CDR2 YYEKEE (reference sequence). The CDR3 nucleotides are TGCGCCAGCAGCCAAGAATTTGGGGACAGGGGTTATGAAGCTTTCTTT. Residues: CASSQEFGDRGYEAFF.

This chain uses TRBV5-1 with TRBJ2-3; TRBD1 might be the D (8 bases). The CDR3 consists of 15 residues. CDR1 and CDR2 from the germline V gene are SGHRS and YFSETQ. The V and J ends lost 4 bases and 3 bases respectively, with 15 bases between them. CDR3 in DNA: TGCGCCAGCAGCCTCGACAGGGGAGGGACAGATACGCAGTATTTT. It specifies CASSLDRGGTDTQYF.

This clone was seen once. This chain uses TRBV7-9 with TRBJ2-5, with D possibly TRBD2 on 5 matching bases. Trimming removed 6 bases from V and 3 bases from J, with 14 bases in between. There are 14 residues in the CDR3. CDR1 and CDR2 from the germline V gene are SEHNR and FQNEAQ (reference sequence). CDR3 amino acids: CASSDLMREETQYF. CDR3 coding DNA: TGTGCCAGCAGTGACCTTATGAGGGAAGAGACCCAGTACTTC.

The genes are TRBV4-2 and TRBJ2-7; a weak D match, TRBD2 (6 bases). The CDR3 contains 14 residues. The V end lost 3 bases, the J end lost 3 bases, and 12 bases lay between the germline ends. Germline loops: CDR1 LGHNA, CDR2 YNFKEQ. CDR3 bases: TGTGCCAGCAGCCAGTCTCGGGGGTTCTACGAGCAGTACTTC. Residues: CASSQSRGFYEQYF.

The chain recombines TRBV27 with TRBJ2-1, with D possibly being TRBD2 (5 bases). The ends were cut back, 4 bases at V and 8 bases at J, with 15 bases in the middle. There are 14 residues in the CDR3. Per the germline V gene, CDR1 is MNHEY and CDR2 is SMNVEV (reference sequence). CDR3: CASSSLGRGHEQFF. The CDR3 DNA reads TGTGCCAGCAGTTCACTAGGGCGAGGGCATGAGCAGTTCTTC.

The V and J genes are TRBV4-1 and TRBJ2-1, with D unresolved. This CDR3 is built from 13 residues. Trimming left V 1 base short and J 12 bases short, with 13 bases between. From germline, CDR1 is MGHRA and CDR2 YSYEKL. In DNA, the CDR3 is TGCGCCAGCAGCCAAGGTTCTTACGTGCGGCAGTTCTTC. It is translated as CASSQGSYVRQFF.

CDR3 coding DNA: TGTGCCAGCAGCTCAGGGACTCTCCCAGCCACAGATACGCAGTATTTT. The encoded protein is CASSSGTLPATDTQYF. J is TRBJ2-3 and V is TRBV7-2, with D perhaps matching TRBD2 (6 bases). Germline lookup yields CDR1 SGHTA and CDR2 FQGNSA. The CDR3 totals 16 residues. Trimming pared 4 bases from V and 2 bases from J, leaving 16 bases between.

This chain links TRBV15 with TRBJ2-3, with D uncertain. V gave up 4 bases and J gave up 0 bases, with 20 bases separating them. CDR1 and CDR2 from the germline V gene are LNHNV and YYDKDF (reference sequence). The CDR3 covers 18 residues. CDR3 residues: CATSTRAQWGSSTDTQYF. The CDR3 DNA follows: TGTGCCACCAGCACACGCGCTCAGTGGGGTTCTAGCACAGATACGCAGTATTTT. The entire variable domain, with the rest obtained from reference TRBV15 and TRBJ2-3, is as follows: DAMVIQNPRYQVTQFGKPVTLSCSQTLNHNVMYWYQQKSSQAPKLLFHYYDKDFNNEADTPDNFQSRRPNTSFCFLDIRSPGLGDTAMYLCATSTRAQWGSSTDTQYFGPGTRLTVL.

This chain uses TRBV30 with TRBJ1-1; D unclear. Per germline, CDR1 GTSNPN and CDR2 SVGIG (reference sequence). Trimming took 2 bases from V and 2 from J, leaving 12 bases between them. The length of the CDR3 is 14 residues. This chain's CDR3 is CAWSPGAVNTEAFF. The CDR3 coding sequence is TGTGCCTGGAGTCCCGGAGCGGTCAACACTGAAGCTTTCTTT.

The chain combines TRBV9 with TRBJ2-1; no definite D call. The germline V and J ends were trimmed by 4 bases and 2 bases, with 10 bases remaining between them. The CDR3 has 14 amino acids. CDR1 SGDLS and CDR2 YYNGEE come from the germline V gene. The CDR3 region has the DNA TGTGCCAGCAGCCCGGCGAATCCCTACAATGAGCAGTTCTTC. Residues: CASSPANPYNEQFF.

The rearrangement uses TRBV5-6 and TRBJ2-2; D gene unclear. Per germline, CDR1 SGHDT and CDR2 YYEEEE. V was trimmed by 0 bases and J by 3 bases, leaving 9 bases between them. The CDR3 has 15 amino acids. Here the CDR3 reads CASSLAGSYTGELFF. The CDR3 bases are TGTGCCAGCAGCTTGGCCGGCAGTTACACCGGGGAGCTGTTTTTT.

The chain joins TRBV19 to TRBJ1-3; no definite D call. The V gene lost 4 bases and the J gene lost 0 bases, with 4 bases spanning the gap. The germline V gene encodes CDR1 LNHDA and CDR2 SQIVND (reference sequence). The CDR3 runs 13 residues. The CDR3 sequence: CASSTLSGNTIYF. As DNA, the CDR3 is TGTGCCAGTAGTACTCTCTCTGGAAACACCATATATTTT.

In this sample, this clone turned up once. The V gene is TRBV29-1, the J gene TRBJ1-1; 7 bases match TRBD1. The J segment lost 11 bases and the V segment lost 3 bases, leaving 3 bases of the junction unmatched. The CDR3 is 10 residues long. Germline CDR1 is SQVTM and CDR2 is ANQGSEA. The CDR3 spells CSVEQGEAFF. The CDR3 coding sequence is TGCAGCGTTGAGCAGGGGGAGGCTTTCTTT.

The chain recombines TRBV13 with TRBJ2-3; D gene uncertain. Trimming shortened V by 5 bases and J by 2 bases, and 8 bases separated the two germline ends. The CDR3 sequence is 13 residues long. Germline V CDR1 and CDR2: PRHDT, FYEKMQ (reference sequence). The CDR3 region is CASSGPDTDTQYF. CDR3 in DNA: TGTGCCAGCAGCGGACCCGACACAGATACGCAGTATTTT.

The rearrangement joins TRBV28 to TRBJ2-3; TRBD2 agrees at 13 bases. With 6 bases clipped from V and 2 bases from J, the junction kept 5 bases outside the gene matches. Germline V gene lookup returns CDR1 MDHEN and CDR2 SYDVKM. CDR3 length: 16 amino acids. CDR3 residues: CASRLAGGSNTDTQYF. CDR3 bases: TGTGCCAGCAGACTAGCGGGGGGGTCCAACACAGATACGCAGTATTTT.